The 14 T cell receptor beta chains below all came from one sample that was sequenced in a study of blood T cell repertoires in COVID-19. Assay: immunoSEQ multiplex PCR; the TCRdb copy retains only in-frame clones and omits some. The sample gives under 200,000 clones, about 83% of which show up once; approximately 10% is in the top ten. Input material: peripheral blood. The receptor set was obtained from a woman in her 70s with COVID-19, enrolled during active disease.

The rearrangement links TRBV2 to TRBJ1-1; 8 bases agree with TRBD1. CDR3 length equals 13 residues. Germline V gene data show CDR1 as SNHLY and CDR2 as FYNNEI. With 6 bases clipped from V and 6 bases from J, the junction kept 6 bases outside the gene matches. The CDR3 coding sequence is TGTGCCAGCAGACCGACAGGGGTTTCTGAAGCTTTCTTT. It translates to CASRPTGVSEAFF.

The chain combines TRBV9 with TRBJ2-3; 14 bases map to TRBD2. The CDR3 is made up of 15 amino acids. V shed 3 bases, J shed 3 bases, and the junction held 0 bases outside the gene matches. Germline V gene data show CDR1 as SGDLS and CDR2 as YYNGEE. The CDR3 sequence: CASSGLAGGTDTQYF. CDR3 nucleotides: TGTGCCAGCAGCGGACTAGCGGGGGGGACAGATACGCAGTATTTT.

The V call is TRBV5-1, the J call TRBJ1-2, with 7 bases matching TRBD1. Germline V gene sequence: CDR1 SGHRS, CDR2 YFSETQ. With 4 bases clipped from V and 8 bases from J, the junction kept 8 bases outside the gene matches. CDR3 size: 13 residues. In DNA, the CDR3 is TGCGCCAGCAGCACGACAGGGCAGGAAGGCTACACCTTC. Translating gives CASSTTGQEGYTF. The whole variable domain, remainder taken from reference TRBV5-1 and TRBJ1-2, is KAGVTQTPRYLIKTRGQQVTLSCSPISGHRSVSWYQQTPGQGLQFLFEYFSETQRNKGNFPGRFSGRQFSNSRSEMNVSTLELGDSALYLCASSTTGQEGYTFGSGTRLTVV.

This chain links TRBV4-1 with TRBJ2-2, with D possibly being TRBD2 (6 bases). The CDR3 totals 17 residues. In germline, CDR1 is MGHRA, CDR2 YSYEKL. V dropped 0 bases and J dropped 5 bases, with 16 bases sitting between them. The CDR3 here is CASSQDPETRRTGELFF. In DNA form, the CDR3 reads TGCGCCAGCAGCCAAGATCCCGAGACTAGGCGAACCGGGGAGCTGTTTTTT.

The chain carries TRBV9 and TRBJ1-4; TRBD1 matches at 7 bases. This CDR3 has 14 amino acids. Germline loops: CDR1 SGDLS, CDR2 YYNGEE. The junction had 6 bases not matched to a gene; V was cut back by 3 bases and J by 7 bases. CDR3 loop: CASSGTGVGEKLFF. For the CDR3, the DNA is TGTGCCAGCAGCGGAACAGGGGTTGGTGAAAAACTGTTTTTT.

The chain employs TRBV19 and TRBJ2-7, with TRBD1 identical over 8 bases. The CDR3 extends over 16 amino acids. Looked up from germline, CDR1 is LNHDA and CDR2 is SQIVND (reference sequence). V was clipped by 4 bases and J by 4 bases; unmatched bases: 12. The CDR3 sequence is CASSTRPGGRGYEQYF. CDR3 DNA sequence: TGTGCCAGTAGTACCCGCCCAGGGGGCAGGGGTTACGAGCAGTACTTC. Filled out from reference TRBV19 and TRBJ2-7, the complete variable domain reads DGGITQSPKYLFRKEGQNVTLSCEQNLNHDAMYWYRQDPGQGLRLIYYSQIVNDFQKGDIAEGYSVSREKKESFPLTVTSAQKNPTAFYLCASSTRPGGRGYEQYFGPGTRLTVT.

V is TRBV6-6 and J is TRBJ1-1, with 9 positions matching TRBD1. Germline CDR1 reads MNHNY; CDR2 reads SVGAGI (reference sequence). The CDR3 has 13 amino acids. Trimming removed 6 bases from V and 5 bases from J; junction bases left unmatched: 4. CDR3 coding DNA: TGTGCCAGCAGGGTACAGGGGGCAACTGAAGCTTTCTTT. It translates to CASRVQGATEAFF.

The chain uses TRBV27 and TRBJ2-7, with 7 bases matching TRBD2. The V gene end was trimmed by 5 bases and the J gene end by 0 bases; junction bases not matched to a gene: 10. The length of the CDR3 is 16 residues. Germline-derived CDR1 and CDR2 are MNHEY and SMNVEV (reference sequence). The CDR3 loop is CASSTPGRGLSYEQYF. CDR3 DNA: TGTGCCAGCAGTACCCCGGGGAGGGGTCTCTCCTACGAGCAGTACTTC.

The V and J genes are TRBV28 and TRBJ1-6, with 9 nucleotides matching TRBD1. Germline values: CDR1 MDHEN, CDR2 SYDVKM. This CDR3 region has 14 residues. Germline trimming cut 6 bases from V and 9 bases from J; bases unmatched to any gene: 6. The CDR3 protein is CASRAGTGSSPLHF. Here the CDR3 DNA reads TGTGCCAGCAGGGCCGGGACAGGGTCTTCACCCCTCCACTTT.

For this clone: Mismatch with germline at one junction end may stem from a read error. The gene calls are TRBV7-2 and TRBJ1-6; D might be TRBD1 (6 bases). The CDR3 has 15 amino acids. Germline lookup yields CDR1 SGHTA and CDR2 FQGNSA. The CDR3 DNA reads as TGTGCCAGCAGCGAGCCGACAGGAAATAACTCACCCCTCCACTTT. Its translation is CASSEPTGNNSPLHF.

This chain joins TRBV20-1 and TRBJ1-1, with D possibly matching TRBD1 (6 bases). Germline V gives CDR1 DFQATT, CDR2 SNEGSKA (reference sequence). V was cut by 5 bases and J by 3 bases, with 7 bases left in between. This CDR3 region has 11 residues. The CDR3 coding sequence is TGCAGTGCTTACAGGGACACTGAAGCTTTCTTT. It specifies CSAYRDTEAFF.

V and J are TRBV28 and TRBJ1-5; the match to TRBD1 covers 9 bases. Trimming took 5 bases from V and 8 from J; bases not matched to a gene: 7. The CDR3 contains 14 residues. Per the germline V gene, CDR1 is MDHEN and CDR2 is SYDVKM. The CDR3 region is CASSTGQGREPQHF. CDR3 DNA sequence: TGTGCCAGCAGTACCGGACAGGGGAGGGAGCCCCAGCATTTT.

This chain connects TRBV28 to TRBJ1-1; D is undetermined. Germline CDR1 reads MDHEN; CDR2 reads SYDVKM. The CDR3 extends over 15 amino acids. V was cut by 6 bases and J by 0 bases, with 14 bases left in between. The CDR3 reads CASRKRGFMNTEAFF. The CDR3 nucleotides read TGTGCCAGCAGAAAAAGAGGGTTCATGAACACTGAAGCTTTCTTT.

The genes are TRBV28 and TRBJ2-1, with D perhaps matching TRBD1 (6 bases). Trimming removed 3 bases from V and 3 bases from J, with 12 bases in between. Germline CDR1 MDHEN, CDR2 SYDVKM. The CDR3 spans 15 residues. CDR3 DNA: TGTGCCAGCAGTTTCACAGGGTTTCTCTACAATGAGCAGTTCTTC. It translates to CASSFTGFLYNEQFF.